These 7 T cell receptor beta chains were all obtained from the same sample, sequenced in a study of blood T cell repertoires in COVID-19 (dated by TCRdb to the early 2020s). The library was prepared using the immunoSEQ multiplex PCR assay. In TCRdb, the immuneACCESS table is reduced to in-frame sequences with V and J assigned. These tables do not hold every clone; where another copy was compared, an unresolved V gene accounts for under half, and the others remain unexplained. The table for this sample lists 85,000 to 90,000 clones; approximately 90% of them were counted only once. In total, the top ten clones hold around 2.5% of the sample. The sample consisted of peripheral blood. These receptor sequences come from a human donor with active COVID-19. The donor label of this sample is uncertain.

CDR3 region: CASSESGKTQYF. The CDR3 DNA sequence: TGTGCCAGCAGTGAATCGGGAAAGACCCAGTACTTC. The gene calls are TRBV25-1 and TRBJ2-5; tentative D call: TRBD2 (5 bases). The CDR3 has 12 residues. V was pared by 1 base and J by 6 bases, with 6 bases between. Germline CDR1 and CDR2: MGHDK and SYGVNS.

CDR3 in amino acids: CATSDGHNEKLFF. The CDR3 region has the DNA TGTGCCACCAGTGATGGCCATAATGAAAAACTGTTTTTT. The chain links TRBV24-1 to TRBJ1-4; D call uncertain. The CDR3 extends over 13 amino acids. Per the germline V gene, CDR1 is KGHDR and CDR2 is SFDVKD. With 3 bases removed from V and 4 bases from J, the gap between germline ends came to 5 bases.

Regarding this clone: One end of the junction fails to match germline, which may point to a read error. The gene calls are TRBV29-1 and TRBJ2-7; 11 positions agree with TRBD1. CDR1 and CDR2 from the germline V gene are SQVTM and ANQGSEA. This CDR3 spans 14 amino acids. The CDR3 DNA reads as TGCAGCGTGGAAGGGACAGGGGGGACGGGGGAGCAGTACTTC. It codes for CSVEGTGGTGEQYF.

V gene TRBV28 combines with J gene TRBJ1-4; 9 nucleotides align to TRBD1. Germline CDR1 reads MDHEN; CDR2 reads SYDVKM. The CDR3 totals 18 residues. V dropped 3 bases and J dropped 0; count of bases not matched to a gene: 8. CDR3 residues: CASSFPGQGGSTNEKLFF. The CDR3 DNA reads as TGTGCCAGCAGTTTCCCGGGACAGGGCGGCTCAACTAATGAAAAACTGTTTTTT.

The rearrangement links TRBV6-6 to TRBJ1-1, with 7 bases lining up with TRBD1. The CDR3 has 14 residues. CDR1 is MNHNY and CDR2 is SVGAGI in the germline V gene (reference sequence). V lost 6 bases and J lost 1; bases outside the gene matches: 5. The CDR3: CASSPRQGNTEAFF. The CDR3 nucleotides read TGTGCCAGCAGCCCCAGACAGGGGAACACTGAAGCTTTCTTT.

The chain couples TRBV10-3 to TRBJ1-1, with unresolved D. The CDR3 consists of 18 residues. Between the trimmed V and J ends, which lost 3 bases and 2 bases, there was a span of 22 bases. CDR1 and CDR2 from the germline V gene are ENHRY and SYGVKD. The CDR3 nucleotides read TGTGCCATCAGTGATTACCCCCCGGGTAGTCTTATAAACACTGAAGCTTTCTTT. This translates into CAISDYPPGSLINTEAFF.

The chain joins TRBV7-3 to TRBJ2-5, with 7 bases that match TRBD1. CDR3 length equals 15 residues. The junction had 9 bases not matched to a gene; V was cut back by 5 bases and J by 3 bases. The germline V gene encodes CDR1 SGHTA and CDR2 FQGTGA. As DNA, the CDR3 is TGTGCCAGCAGCCCGCGAACAGGGGTAGAAGAGACCCAGTACTTC. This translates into CASSPRTGVEETQYF.